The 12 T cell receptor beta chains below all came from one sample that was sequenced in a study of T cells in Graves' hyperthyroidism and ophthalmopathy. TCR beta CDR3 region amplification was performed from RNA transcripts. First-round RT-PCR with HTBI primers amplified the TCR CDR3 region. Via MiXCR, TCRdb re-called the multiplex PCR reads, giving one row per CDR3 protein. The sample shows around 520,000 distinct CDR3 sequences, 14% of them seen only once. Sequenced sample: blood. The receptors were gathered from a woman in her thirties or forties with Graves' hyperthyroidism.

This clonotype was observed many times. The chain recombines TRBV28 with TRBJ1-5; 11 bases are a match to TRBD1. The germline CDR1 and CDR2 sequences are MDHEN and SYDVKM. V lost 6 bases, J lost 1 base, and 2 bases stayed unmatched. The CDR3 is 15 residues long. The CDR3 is CASRDRGPSNQPQHF. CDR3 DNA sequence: TGTGCCAGCAGGGACAGGGGGCCGAGCAATCAGCCCCAGCATTTT.

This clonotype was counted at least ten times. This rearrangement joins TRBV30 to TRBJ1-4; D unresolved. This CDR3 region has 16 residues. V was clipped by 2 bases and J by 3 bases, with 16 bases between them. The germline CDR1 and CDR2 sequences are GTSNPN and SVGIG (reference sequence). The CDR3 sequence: CAWSIPAGPANEKLFF. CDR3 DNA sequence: TGTGCCTGGAGTATCCCGGCTGGCCCAGCTAATGAAAAACTGTTTTTT.

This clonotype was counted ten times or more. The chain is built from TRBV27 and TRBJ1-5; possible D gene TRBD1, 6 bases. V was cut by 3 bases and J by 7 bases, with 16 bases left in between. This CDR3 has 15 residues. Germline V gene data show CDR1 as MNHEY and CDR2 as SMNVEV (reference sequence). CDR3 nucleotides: TGTGCCAGCAGTTTTGGGGGGGGGGCGGAACAGCCCCAGCATTTT. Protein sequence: CASSFGGGAEQPQHF.

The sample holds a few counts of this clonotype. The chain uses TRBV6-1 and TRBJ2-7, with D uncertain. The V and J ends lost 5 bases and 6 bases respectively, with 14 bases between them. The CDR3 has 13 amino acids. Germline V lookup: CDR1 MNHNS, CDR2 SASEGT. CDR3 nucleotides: TGTGCCAGCAGTCGAAAGGTAACGAGCGAGCAGTACTTC. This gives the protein CASSRKVTSEQYF.

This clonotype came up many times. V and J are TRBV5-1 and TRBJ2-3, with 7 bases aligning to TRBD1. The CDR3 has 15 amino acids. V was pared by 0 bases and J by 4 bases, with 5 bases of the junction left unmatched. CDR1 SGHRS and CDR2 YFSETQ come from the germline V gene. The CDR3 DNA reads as TGCGCCAGCAGCTTGGAGGGACAGTATGCAGATACGCAGTATTTT. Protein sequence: CASSLEGQYADTQYF.

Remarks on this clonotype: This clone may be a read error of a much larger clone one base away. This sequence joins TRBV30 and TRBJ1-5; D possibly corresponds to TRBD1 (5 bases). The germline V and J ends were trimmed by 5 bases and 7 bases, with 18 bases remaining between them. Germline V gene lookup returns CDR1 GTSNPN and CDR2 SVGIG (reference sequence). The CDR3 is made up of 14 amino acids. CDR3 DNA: TGTGCCTGGGGTCGGGGGAGGTTGGACCAGCCCCAGCATTTT. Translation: CAWGRGRLDQPQHF.

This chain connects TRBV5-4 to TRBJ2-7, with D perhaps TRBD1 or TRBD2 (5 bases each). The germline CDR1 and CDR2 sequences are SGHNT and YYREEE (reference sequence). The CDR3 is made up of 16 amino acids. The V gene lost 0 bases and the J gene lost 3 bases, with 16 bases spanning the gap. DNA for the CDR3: TGTGCCAGCAGCTTGGACCAGGGAGCCCTAGGCTACGAGCAGTACTTC. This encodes CASSLDQGALGYEQYF.

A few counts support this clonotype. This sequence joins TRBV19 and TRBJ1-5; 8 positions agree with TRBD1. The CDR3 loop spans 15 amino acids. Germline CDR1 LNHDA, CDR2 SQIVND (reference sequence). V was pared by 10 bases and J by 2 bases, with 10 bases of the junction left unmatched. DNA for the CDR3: TGTGCCACAGACAGGGGAAGTTTAGGCAATCAGCCCCAGCATTTT. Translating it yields CATDRGSLGNQPQHF.

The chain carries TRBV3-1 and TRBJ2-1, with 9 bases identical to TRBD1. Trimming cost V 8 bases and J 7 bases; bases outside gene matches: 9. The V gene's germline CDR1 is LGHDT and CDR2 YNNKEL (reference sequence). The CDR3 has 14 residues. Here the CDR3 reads CASPRDRVDNEQFF. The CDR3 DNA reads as TGTGCCAGCCCCCGGGACAGGGTTGATAATGAGCAGTTCTTC.

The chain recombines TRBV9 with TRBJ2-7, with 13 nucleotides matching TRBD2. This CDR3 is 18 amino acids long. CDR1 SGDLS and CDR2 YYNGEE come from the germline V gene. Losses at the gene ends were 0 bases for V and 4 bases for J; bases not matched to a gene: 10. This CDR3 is CASSVGPLGLAGRYEQYF. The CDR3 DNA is TGTGCCAGCAGCGTAGGCCCGCTGGGACTAGCGGGGCGTTACGAGCAGTACTTC. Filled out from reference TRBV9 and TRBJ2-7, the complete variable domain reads DSGVTQTPKHLITATGQRVTLRCSPRSGDLSVYWYQQSLDQGLQFLIQYYNGEERAKGNILERFSAQQFPDLHSELNLSSLELGDSALYFCASSVGPLGLAGRYEQYFGPGTRLTVT.

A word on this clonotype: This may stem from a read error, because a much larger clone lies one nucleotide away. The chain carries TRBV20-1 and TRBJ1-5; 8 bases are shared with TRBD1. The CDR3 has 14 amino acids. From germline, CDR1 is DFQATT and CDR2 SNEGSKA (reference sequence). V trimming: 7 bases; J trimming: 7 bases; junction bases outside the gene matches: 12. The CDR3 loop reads CSVTNGQGSQPQHF. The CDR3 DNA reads TGCAGTGTTACCAATGGACAGGGTTCACAGCCCCAGCATTTT.

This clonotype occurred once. CDR3 DNA: TGTGCCAGCAGACCACAGGTCCCCACCTACGAGCAGTACTTC. The encoded protein is CASRPQVPTYEQYF. The rearrangement uses TRBV3-1 and TRBJ2-7, with D perhaps matching TRBD1 (5 bases). CDR1 is LGHDT, CDR2 YNNKEL, per germline (reference sequence). The CDR3 has 14 residues. V shed 6 bases and J shed 2 bases, with 14 bases lying between them.